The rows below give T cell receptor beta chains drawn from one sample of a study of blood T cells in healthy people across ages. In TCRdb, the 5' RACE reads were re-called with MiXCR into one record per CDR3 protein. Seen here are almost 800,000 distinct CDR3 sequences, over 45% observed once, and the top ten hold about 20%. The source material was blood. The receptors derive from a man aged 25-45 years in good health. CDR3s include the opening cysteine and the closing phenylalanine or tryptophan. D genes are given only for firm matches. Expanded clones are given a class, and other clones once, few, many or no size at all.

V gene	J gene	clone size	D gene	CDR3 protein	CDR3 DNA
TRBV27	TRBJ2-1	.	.	CASSLVGGTYNEQFF	TGTGCCAGCAGTTTGGTGGGGGGCACCTACAATGAGCAGTTCTTC
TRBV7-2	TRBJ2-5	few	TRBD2	CASSLGGGLNQETQYF	TGTGCCAGCAGCTTAGGGGGGGGACTTAACCAAGAGACCCAGTACTTC
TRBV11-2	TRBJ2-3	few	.	CASSVRRGGPADTQYF	TGTGCCAGCAGCGTTAGAAGAGGCGGCCCCGCGGATACGCAGTATTTT
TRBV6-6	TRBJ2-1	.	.	CASSQKGVNEPFF	TGTGCCAGCAGCCAGAAGGGGGTAAATGAGCCGTTCTTC
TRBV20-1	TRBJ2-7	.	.	CSARVWGPGVDEQYF	TGCAGTGCTAGAGTTTGGGGCCCGGGAGTCGACGAGCAGTACTTC
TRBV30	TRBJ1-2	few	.	CAWIPTGPYGYTF	TGTGCCTGGATTCCAACGGGCCCTTATGGCTACACCTTC
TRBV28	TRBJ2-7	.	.	CASSLNRGRGAYEQYF	TGTGCCAGCAGCCTTAACCGGGGCCGTGGGGCCTACGAGCAGTACTTC
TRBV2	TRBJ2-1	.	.	CASRRRTAYNEQFF	TGTGCCAGCAGAAGAAGGACAGCCTACAATGAGCAGTTCTTC
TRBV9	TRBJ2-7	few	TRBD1	CASSVVPDRDEQYF	TGTGCCAGCAGCGTAGTACCGGACAGGGACGAGCAGTACTTC
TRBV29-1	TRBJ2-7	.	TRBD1	CSVVGVGYPGQGNSYEQYF	TGCAGCGTTGTCGGGGTGGGGTATCCCGGACAGGGGAACTCCTACGAGCAGTACTTC
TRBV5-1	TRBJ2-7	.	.	CASSPRDVDEQYF	TGCGCCAGCAGCCCCCGGGACGTCGACGAGCAGTACTTC
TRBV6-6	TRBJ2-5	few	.	CASSSPGGMETQYF	TGTGCCAGCAGTTCCCCCGGGGGTATGGAGACCCAGTACTTC
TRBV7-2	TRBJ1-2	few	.	CASSASIQGYYGYTF	TGTGCCAGCAGCGCCTCAATTCAGGGGTACTATGGCTACACCTTC
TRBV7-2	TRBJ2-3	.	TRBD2	CASSLFGGSGSSADTQYF	TGTGCCAGCAGCTTATTTGGGGGGAGCGGGAGTTCGGCAGATACGCAGTATTTT
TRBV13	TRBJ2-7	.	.	CASSPGGPPYEQYF	TGTGCCAGCAGCCCCGGCGGGCCTCCCTACGAGCAGTACTTC
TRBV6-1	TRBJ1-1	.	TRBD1	CASSESGRGEAFF	TGTGCCAGCAGTGAATCTGGCAGGGGGGAAGCTTTCTTT
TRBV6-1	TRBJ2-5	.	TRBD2	CAGSEERGARETQYF	TGTGCCGGCAGTGAAGAGCGGGGGGCGAGGGAGACCCAGTACTTC
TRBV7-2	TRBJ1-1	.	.	CASSPPGGDEAFF	TGTGCCAGCAGCCCACCAGGTGGGGATGAAGCTTTCTTT
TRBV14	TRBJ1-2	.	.	CASSPNLNYGYTF	TGTGCCAGCAGTCCTAACCTCAACTATGGCTACACCTTC
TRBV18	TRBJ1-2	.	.	CASSPNEHSNYGYTF	TGTGCCAGCTCCCCAAACGAACATTCTAACTATGGCTACACCTTC
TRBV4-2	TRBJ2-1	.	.	CASSQLLDNEQFF	TGTGCCAGCAGCCAACTACTAGACAATGAGCAGTTCTTC
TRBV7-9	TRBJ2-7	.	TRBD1	CASTGDRASSYEQYF	TGTGCCAGCACCGGGGACAGGGCCTCCTCCTACGAGCAGTACTTC
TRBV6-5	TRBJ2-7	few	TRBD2	CASSFGGAAYEQYF	TGTGCCAGCTCTTTCGGGGGGGCGGCCTACGAGCAGTACTTC
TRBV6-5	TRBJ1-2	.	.	CASSYEGIGGYTF	TGTGCCAGCAGTTACGAGGGGATTGGGGGCTACACCTTC
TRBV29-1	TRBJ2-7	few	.	CSVEVWTETYEQYF	TGCAGCGTTGAAGTGTGGACAGAAACCTACGAGCAGTACTTC
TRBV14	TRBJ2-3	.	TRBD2	CASSQGTSGRHGGYTDTQYF	TGTGCCAGCAGCCAAGGGACTAGCGGGAGACATGGGGGCTACACAGATACGCAGTATTTT
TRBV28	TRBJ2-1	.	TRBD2	CASTRGTSGRNEQFF	TGTGCCAGCACCCGAGGGACTAGCGGAAGGAATGAGCAGTTCTTC
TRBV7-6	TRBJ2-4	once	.	CASSLAPGPENIQYF	TGTGCCAGCAGCTTAGCGCCTGGTCCCGAAAACATTCAGTACTTC
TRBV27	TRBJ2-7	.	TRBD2	CASSPGLAGFYEQYF	TGTGCCAGCAGTCCGGGACTAGCGGGTTTCTACGAGCAGTACTTC
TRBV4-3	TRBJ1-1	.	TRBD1	CASSQEPLDRGQAFF	TGCGCCAGCAGCCAAGAGCCATTAGACAGGGGGCAAGCTTTCTTT
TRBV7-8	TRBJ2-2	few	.	CASRKNTGELFF	TGTGCCAGCCGCAAGAACACCGGGGAGCTGTTTTTT
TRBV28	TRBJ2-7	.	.	CASTSPNKFGEQYF	TGTGCCAGCACTAGCCCAAATAAATTCGGAGAGCAGTACTTC
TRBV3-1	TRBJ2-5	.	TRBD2	CASSQVPSGGSTQYF	TGTGCCAGCAGCCAAGTTCCCAGCGGGGGATCAACCCAGTACTTC
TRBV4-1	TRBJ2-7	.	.	CASSQGSGGLDYEQYF	TGCGCCAGCAGCCAAGGTTCCGGGGGGCTTGACTACGAGCAGTACTTC
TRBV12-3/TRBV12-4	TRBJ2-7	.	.	CASSLSRTTIYEQYF	TGTGCCAGCAGTTTGTCCCGGACTACAATCTACGAGCAGTACTTC
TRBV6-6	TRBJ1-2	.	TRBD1	CASSRGTGEGYGYTF	TGTGCCAGCAGTCGAGGGACAGGGGAGGGGTATGGCTACACCTTC
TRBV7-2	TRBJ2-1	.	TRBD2	CASSLDYSGYEQFF	TGTGCCAGCAGCTTAGATTATAGCGGGTACGAGCAGTTCTTC
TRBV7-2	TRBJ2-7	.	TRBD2	CASSQYAGGSYEQYF	TGTGCCAGCAGCCAATATGCGGGGGGTTCCTACGAGCAGTACTTC
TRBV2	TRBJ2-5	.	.	CASSPAVKQYF	TGTGCCAGCAGCCCAGCCGTGAAGCAGTACTTC
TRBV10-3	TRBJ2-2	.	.	CAISESKAAGELFF	TGTGCCATCAGTGAGTCGAAGGCCGCCGGGGAGCTGTTTTTT
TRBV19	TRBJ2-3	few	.	CASTGSDTQYF	TGTGCCAGTACAGGGTCAGATACGCAGTATTTT
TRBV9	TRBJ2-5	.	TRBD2	CASSRLAGAGETQYF	TGTGCCAGCAGCAGACTAGCGGGGGCTGGGGAGACCCAGTACTTC
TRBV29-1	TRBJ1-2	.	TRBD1	CSSTGTGGRGYTF	TGCAGCTCAACCGGGACAGGGGGCCGTGGCTACACCTTC
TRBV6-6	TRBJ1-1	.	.	CASSYAVNTEAFF	TGTGCCAGCAGTTATGCAGTGAACACTGAAGCTTTCTTT
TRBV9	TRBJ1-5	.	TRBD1	CASSVDGTGEPQHF	TGTGCCAGCAGCGTAGATGGGACAGGGGAGCCCCAGCATTTT
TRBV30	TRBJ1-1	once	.	CAWSGQEAFF	TGTGCCTGGAGTGGACAGGAAGCTTTCTTT
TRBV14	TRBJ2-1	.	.	CASSFRPPSSYNEQFF	TGTGCCAGCAGCTTTCGACCGCCGAGCTCCTACAATGAGCAGTTCTTC
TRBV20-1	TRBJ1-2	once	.	CSARSLPYGYTF	TGCAGTGCGCGGAGCCTACCCTATGGCTACACCTTC
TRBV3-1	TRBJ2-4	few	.	CASSPKVLSRTGQYF	TGTGCCAGCAGCCCGAAAGTGTTGAGTCGAACGGGGCAGTACTTC
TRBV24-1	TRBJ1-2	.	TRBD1	CATSGRQGGGYTF	TGTGCCACCAGTGGAAGACAGGGGGGCGGCTACACCTTC
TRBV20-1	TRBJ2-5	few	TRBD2	CSAGTSGGWETQYF	TGCAGTGCTGGCACTAGCGGGGGCTGGGAGACCCAGTACTTC
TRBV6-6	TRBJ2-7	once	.	CASRHQIYEQYF	TGTGCCAGCCGACACCAAATTTACGAGCAGTACTTC
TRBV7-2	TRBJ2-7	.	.	CATEPRKGSTYEQYF	TGTGCCACCGAACCCAGAAAGGGCAGCACCTACGAGCAGTACTTC
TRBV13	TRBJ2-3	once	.	CASSLGLSAYTDTQYF	TGTGCCAGCAGCTTAGGCCTGTCTGCCTACACAGATACGCAGTATTTT